Sequencing of this TCR beta chain was carried out in a study of cytomegalovirus exposure and HLA in healthy donors. Overall study results and limits: Sequencing artifact likely explains a cluster of highly shared sequence variants.

Germline CDR1 SGDLS, CDR2 YYNGEE. The V segment lost 0 bases and the J segment 4 bases; nucleotides outside the gene matches: 6. The CDR3 spans 16 residues. 60 Vbeta and 13 Jbeta primers were used in PCR. Assay: immunoSEQ multiplex PCR; the TCRdb copy retains only in-frame clones and omits some. Here the sample spans under 200,000 clones, about 80% being singletons. This clone has a handful of counts. What it binds is unknown. The sequencing input was PBMCs. The V and J genes are TRBV9 and TRBJ2-4; 8 bases are shared with TRBD2. The TCR sequence derives from a man between 45 and 60 years old in good health and CMV-seropositive. CDR3 in DNA: TGTGCCAGCAGCGTAGAAAGCGGGGGCCTTAAAAACATTCAGTACTTC. Amino acids: CASSVESGGLKNIQYF.